The sequence of this T cell receptor beta chain was determined in a study of shared clonotypes between healthy human individuals. Germline CDR1 reads SQVTM; CDR2 reads ANQGSEA. This CDR3 is 13 amino acids long. The V segment lost 6 bases and the J segment 3 bases; nucleotides outside the gene matches: 4. Researchers divided each subset's genomic DNA evenly across several immunoSEQ plates. This table comes from immunoSEQ multiplex PCR, and its TCRdb copy is limited to in-frame clones, with some not included. This sample has about 79,000 clones, with about 63% found just once. The sequencing input was memory CD8+ T cells sorted from blood. Subset in this sample: CD45RO+ cells pooled with CCR7-negative TemRA cells. The clonotype was recovered from a man aged 30-40 years in good health. This chain connects TRBV29-1 to TRBJ2-7, with 11 bases that match TRBD2. The CDR3 loop is CSVRLAGYYEQYF. CDR3 DNA: TGCAGCGTACGACTAGCGGGATACTACGAGCAGTACTTC.